This TCR beta chain was profiled in a study of T cell responses to AZD1222 COVID-19 vaccine. General study results and limits: Only six or seven AZD1222 recipients were seropositive at baseline. Unmutated variant regions are reportedly the target of nearly half of TCRs that are spike-specific.

Assay: immunoSEQ multiplex PCR; the TCRdb copy retains only in-frame clones and omits some. The sample lists some 80,000 clones; roughly 82% were seen once. V trimming: 3 bases; J trimming: 7 bases; junction bases outside the gene matches: 2. The CDR3 extends over 13 amino acids. CDR1 is LNHDA and CDR2 is SQIVND in the germline V gene (reference sequence). About this clone itself: Its target is unknown.

The clonotype was recovered from an adult in good health. This material consisted of peripheral blood, taken on day 0 of AZD1222 vaccination. J is TRBJ1-2 and V is TRBV19, with 10 bases identical to TRBD1. CDR3 sequence: CASSMTGGLGYTF. The DNA of the CDR3 is TGTGCCAGTAGTATGACAGGGGGCCTTGGCTACACCTTC.